Sequencing of this T cell receptor (beta chain) was carried out in a study of synovial regulatory T cells in juvenile arthritis. Regarding the study as a whole: TCR diversity was lower in inflammation-associated blood Treg cells than in other blood Treg cells. iaTreg TCR repertoires were largely private across patients and partially overlapped synovial Teff and blood CPL. Synovial Treg CDR3 sequences overlapped more with iaTregs than other circulating Tregs.

Clones were read by immunoSEQ multiplex PCR, and TCRdb kept only the in-frame ones, dropping some. The table lists approximately 9,300 clones. A note on this clone: The antigen is undetermined.

CDR1 SGHRS and CDR2 YFSETQ come from the germline V gene. This CDR3 has 18 residues. The DNA is not on file. The gene calls are TRBV5-1 and TRBJ2-1. The TCR originated in a donor younger than 30 with juvenile idiopathic arthritis. Specimen: Treg cells from blood. Subset described: remaining (HLA-DR-negative) circulating blood Treg cells. CDR3 loop: CASSLNLRWDRIHNEQFF.